This TCR beta chain emerged from a study of CD8+ T cells in alopecia areata. The overall study: Tofacitinib administration to treated patients was oral, at 5 to 10 mg twice daily. Findings of the study overall: Between patients, shared TCR sequences were less clear than in mice. This was possibly due in part to HLA diversity in the patient population.

Lesional scalp tissue (obtained by punch biopsy) and peripheral blood were collected from alopecia areata patients. The table lists this clone with a few counts. Its cognate antigen is unknown. The V end lost 2 bases, the J end lost 9 bases, and 11 bases lay between the germline ends. Germline V gives CDR1 GTSNPN, CDR2 SVGIG (reference sequence). The CDR3 is 13 residues long. TCR sequencing used cDNA made by reverse transcription of extracted RNA. Method: immunoSEQ multiplex PCR; TCRdb's copy keeps in-frame clones and lacks some. The sample has 11,000 or so clones, approximately 60% seen once; the top ten hold about 14%.

The chain is built from TRBV30 and TRBJ1-6, with D hard to call. The sequence came from a human donor with alopecia areata. The specimen sequenced was skin. The CDR3 DNA is TGTGCCTGGAGTTCAGTGGGCACTTCACCCCTCCACTTT. Its translation: CAWSSVGTSPLHF.